These 21 T cell receptor beta chains originate from one sample sequenced in a study of response to subunit inactivated influenza vaccine (dated by TCRdb to the late 2010s). The receptor library was made with RT-PCR. Sequencing was carried out with an Illumina HiSeq 2500. The public reads were run again by TCRdb, first through fastp at Q25 and then through MiXCR, and only productive beta chains were kept. Entries are consolidated by CDR3 protein sequence, retaining the most common genes and DNA. This sample is represented by 750,000 to 850,000 distinct CDR3 sequences; 18% of them were singletons. The ten largest clones represent approximately 10% of the sample. The material was PBMCs from blood, obtained 4 to 6 days after vaccination. These receptor sequences come from a man in his fifties who received an inactivated influenza vaccine. Donor details come from another sample of the same person, matched by shared clones.

A few counts support this clonotype. The CDR3 loop is CSVEGGRLAQFYNEQFF. DNA for the CDR3: TGCAGCGTTGAAGGGGGGAGGCTAGCGCAATTTTACAATGAGCAGTTCTTC. The chain carries TRBV29-1 and TRBJ2-1, with a possible D match to TRBD2 (6 bases). Trimming left V 1 base short and J 4 bases short, with 20 bases between. The CDR3 loop spans 17 amino acids. The V gene's germline CDR1 is SQVTM and CDR2 ANQGSEA.

The chain carries TRBV3-1 and TRBJ2-1; D uncertain. Between the trimmed V and J ends, which lost 1 base and 5 bases, there was a span of 3 bases. There are 12 residues in the CDR3. Germline V gene lookup returns CDR1 LGHDT and CDR2 YNNKEL (reference sequence). CDR3 amino acids: CASSQVHNEQFF. The CDR3 coding sequence is TGTGCCAGCAGCCAAGTTCACAATGAGCAGTTCTTC.

J is TRBJ2-2 and V is TRBV5-1; D remains unclear. Trimming took off 0 bases at V and 5 bases at J, with 14 bases between the two ends. Germline CDR1 is SGHRS and CDR2 is YFSETQ. This CDR3 comprises 16 residues. The CDR3 DNA reads TGCGCCAGCAGCTTGGAAGCAAGGGATCGGACCGGGGAGCTGTTTTTT. Protein product: CASSLEARDRTGELFF.

The CDR3 DNA is TGTGCCAGCAGCCCGTCCGGGACAGGGTACAATGAGCAGTTCTTC. This encodes CASSPSGTGYNEQFF. This chain joins TRBV4-2 and TRBJ2-1, with 9 bases that match TRBD1. The CDR3 extends over 15 amino acids. Trimming took 4 bases from V and 4 from J; bases not matched to a gene: 5. Germline V gives CDR1 LGHNA, CDR2 YNFKEQ.

This clonotype was detected many times. The chain employs TRBV15 and TRBJ2-3; 9 bases fit TRBD1. Germline trimming cut 2 bases from V and 1 base from J; bases unmatched to any gene: 1. CDR1 is LNHNV and CDR2 is YYDKDF in the germline V gene (reference sequence). The CDR3 has 15 amino acids. This CDR3 is CATSRWTGGTDTQYF. In DNA form, the CDR3 reads TGTGCCACCAGCAGATGGACAGGGGGCACAGATACGCAGTATTTT.

This clonotype was seen a handful of times. The rearrangement uses TRBV4-3 and TRBJ2-1, with D perhaps matching TRBD1 or TRBD2 (6 bases each). Trimming removed 0 bases from V and 3 bases from J, with 12 bases in between. The CDR3 runs 16 residues. Germline V gene data show CDR1 as LGHNA and CDR2 as YSLEER. CDR3: CASSQDWGALYNEQFF. As DNA, the CDR3 is TGCGCCAGCAGCCAAGATTGGGGGGCCCTCTACAATGAGCAGTTCTTC.

The rearrangement links TRBV12-3 or TRBV12-4 to TRBJ1-1; D remains unclear. CDR3 length equals 15 residues. Trimming shortened V by 5 bases and J by 0 bases, and 13 bases separated the two germline ends. The DNA of the CDR3 is TGTGCCAGCAGTCTCCAGCCGCGAATGAACACTGAAGCTTTCTTT. The encoded protein is CASSLQPRMNTEAFF.

In its sample, this clonotype was seen a few times. The chain joins TRBV7-8 to TRBJ2-1; 7 bases line up with TRBD2. The junction had 12 bases not matched to a gene; V was cut back by 6 bases and J by 4 bases. Germline CDR1 reads SGHVS; CDR2 reads FQNEAQ. This CDR3 is built from 16 residues. The CDR3 spells CASSPERGTSYNEQFF. CDR3 in DNA: TGTGCCAGCAGTCCGGAGCGGGGAACGTCTTACAATGAGCAGTTCTTC.

Ten or more counts support this clonotype. The V gene is TRBV20-1, the J gene TRBJ2-1; the D is unclear. Germline values: CDR1 DFQATT, CDR2 SNEGSKA (reference sequence). The V end lost 4 bases, the J end lost 7 bases, and 11 bases lay between the germline ends. This CDR3 has 12 residues. The CDR3 DNA follows: TGCAGTGCTACGGATGGGCTAAATGAGCAGTTCTTC. Translating it yields CSATDGLNEQFF.

V gene TRBV27 combines with J gene TRBJ1-1, with 8 positions matching TRBD1. The ends lost 4 bases at V and 1 base at J; junction bases unmatched: 2. Per the germline V gene, CDR1 is MNHEY and CDR2 is SMNVEV (reference sequence). CDR3 length equals 14 residues. CDR3 coding DNA: TGTGCCAGCAGTTCCACAGGGGGGAACACTGAAGCTTTCTTT. Protein product: CASSSTGGNTEAFF.

This clonotype was seen ten or more times. The genes are TRBV20-1 and TRBJ2-5; 8 nucleotides agree with TRBD2. J lost 1 base, V lost 5 bases, and 9 bases had no gene match. The CDR3 covers 15 residues. Germline assignment: CDR1 DFQATT and CDR2 SNEGSKA (reference sequence). Here the CDR3 reads CSAPPRGGTQETQYF. Here the CDR3 DNA reads TGCAGTGCTCCCCCACGGGGGGGCACCCAAGAGACCCAGTACTTC.

The genes are TRBV7-8 and TRBJ1-2; TRBD1 might be the D (6 bases). The CDR3 is 15 amino acids. The V and J ends lost 5 bases and 4 bases respectively, with 17 bases between them. Germline V gene lookup returns CDR1 SGHVS and CDR2 FQNEAQ. The DNA of the CDR3 is TGTGCCAGCAGCCTGTCCGGGGGGCTTGGCTATGGCTACACCTTC. This gives the protein CASSLSGGLGYGYTF.

The chain uses TRBV6-2 or TRBV6-3 and TRBJ2-1, with unresolved D. Germline CDR1 is MNHEY and CDR2 is SVGEGT. This CDR3 is built from 14 residues. The V gene lost 1 base and the J gene lost 0 bases, with 4 bases spanning the gap. The CDR3 reads CASSYLGSYNEQFF. Here the CDR3 DNA reads TGTGCCAGCAGTTACTTGGGCTCCTACAATGAGCAGTTCTTC.

The chain recombines TRBV4-3 with TRBJ1-1; D gene uncertain. The germline V gene encodes CDR1 LGHNA and CDR2 YSLEER. V was pared by 0 bases and J by 1 base, with 6 bases between. This CDR3 is 14 amino acids long. CDR3: CASSQDVRNTEAFF. The DNA for the CDR3 is TGCGCCAGCAGCCAAGATGTAAGGAACACTGAAGCTTTCTTT.

The V and J genes are TRBV12-3 or TRBV12-4 and TRBJ2-3, with D hard to call. The CDR3 consists of 13 residues. Trimming took off 4 bases at V and 6 bases at J, with 11 bases between the two ends. CDR3 loop: CASSSSISDTQYF. CDR3 DNA: TGTGCCAGCAGTTCCTCTATTTCCGATACGCAGTATTTT.

J is TRBJ2-2 and V is TRBV5-1, with D possibly TRBD1 on 5 matching bases. The CDR3 has 15 amino acids. Trimming pared 2 bases from V and 4 bases from J, leaving 12 bases between. Germline assignment: CDR1 SGHRS and CDR2 YFSETQ. The CDR3 DNA reads TGCGCCAGCAGCTTTAGAACAGGCACCACCGGGGAGCTGTTTTTT. It specifies CASSFRTGTTGELFF.

The chain's CDR3 is CASSNRVYNEKLFF. The CDR3 nucleotides read TGTGCCAGCAGTAACCGGGTCTATAATGAAAAACTGTTTTTT. The rearrangement uses TRBV12-3 or TRBV12-4 and TRBJ1-4; D uncertain. V was cut by 5 bases and J by 4 bases, with 11 bases left in between. The CDR3 sequence is 14 residues long.

V gene TRBV4-3 combines with J gene TRBJ2-7, with a weak D call TRBD2 (5 bases). CDR3 length: 15 amino acids. Per the germline V gene, CDR1 is LGHNA and CDR2 is YSLEER. V dropped 1 base and J dropped 2 bases, with 12 bases sitting between them. CDR3 DNA: TGCGCCAGCAGCCAAGTGGCGGGTACCACCTACGAGCAGTACTTC. Protein product: CASSQVAGTTYEQYF.

The chain is built from TRBV9 and TRBJ2-7; D is unresolved. CDR1 SGDLS and CDR2 YYNGEE come from the germline V gene. With 0 bases removed from V and 7 bases from J, the gap between germline ends came to 17 bases. There are 15 residues in the CDR3. The CDR3 DNA follows: TGTGCCAGCAGCGTAGGATTCTCGGGCGCCCAGGAGCAGTACTTC. Amino acids: CASSVGFSGAQEQYF.

This clonotype was seen only a few times. The chain links TRBV29-1 to TRBJ1-1, with D unresolved. Per germline, CDR1 SQVTM and CDR2 ANQGSEA. This CDR3 contains 10 residues. Trimming took 2 bases from V and 9 from J, leaving 7 bases between them. The CDR3: CSVEYGKAFF. CDR3 DNA: TGCAGCGTTGAATACGGTAAAGCTTTCTTT.

Only a few counts were recorded for this clonotype. This chain uses TRBV7-2 with TRBJ1-2; 7 bases match TRBD1. The V segment lost 1 base and the J segment 8 bases; nucleotides outside the gene matches: 10. CDR1 and CDR2 (germline): SGHTA, FQGNSA. The CDR3 runs to 15 residues. CDR3 residues: CASSLERRGRGGYTF. CDR3 nucleotide sequence: TGTGCCAGCAGCTTAGAGCGGAGGGGGCGTGGCGGCTACACCTTC.